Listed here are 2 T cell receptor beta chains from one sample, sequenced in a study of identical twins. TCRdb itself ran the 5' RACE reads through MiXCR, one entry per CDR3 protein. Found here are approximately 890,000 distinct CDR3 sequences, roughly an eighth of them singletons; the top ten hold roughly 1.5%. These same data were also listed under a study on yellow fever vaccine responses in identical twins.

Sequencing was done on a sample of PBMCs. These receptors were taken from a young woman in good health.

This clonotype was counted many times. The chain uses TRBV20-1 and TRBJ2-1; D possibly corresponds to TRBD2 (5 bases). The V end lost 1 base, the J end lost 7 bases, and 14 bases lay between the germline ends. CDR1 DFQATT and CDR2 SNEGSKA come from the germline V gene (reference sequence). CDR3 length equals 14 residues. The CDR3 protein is CSARGPPGVNEQFF. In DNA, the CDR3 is TGCAGTGCTAGAGGCCCCCCCGGGGTAAATGAGCAGTTCTTC.

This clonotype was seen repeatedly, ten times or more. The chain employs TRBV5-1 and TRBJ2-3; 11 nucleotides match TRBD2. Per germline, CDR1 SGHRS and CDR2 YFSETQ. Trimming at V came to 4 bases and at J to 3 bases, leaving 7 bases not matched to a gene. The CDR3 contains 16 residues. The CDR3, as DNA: TGCGCCAGCAGCACCTATAGCGGGGGGGCGACAGATACGCAGTATTTT. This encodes CASSTYSGGATDTQYF.